This record covers a single TCR beta chain. Its antigen has not been determined. No much larger clonotype is one base removed from it; base qualities were not supplied. This specimen's time point label, per the study, means: blood sample drawn before combined kidney and bone marrow transplant. Thawed PBMCs were FACS-sorted into unstimulated Tregs (CD4+CD25+CD127-), CD4+ non-Tregs (CD4+CD25-), CD4 cells and CD8 cells. Patients were several combined kidney and bone marrow transplant recipients from the ITN036ST trial, and only these trial subjects had samples available. Healthy control blood was processed by Ficoll density gradient to PBMCs and cryopreserved; patient PBMCs were collected before and after transplant. The data derive from a study of Tregs in tolerant kidney transplant recipients (dated by TCRdb to the late 2010s). For context, the study as a whole: Transplants used related donors with nonmyeloablative bone marrow transplantation; mixed chimerism was transient in the human trials. The study used TCRbeta sequencing to identify donor-specific regulatory T cells before combined kidney and bone marrow transplantation, then tracked those cells after transplant.

Genomic DNA was extracted from sorted cells with the QIAGEN DNeasy Blood and Tissue Kit for TCRbeta CDR3 sequencing. High-throughput TCRbeta CDR3 sequencing, which included PCR amplification with bias correction and internal controls, was done commercially through immunoSEQ. Concerning the study's data processing: Unique productive TCRbeta sequences were defined by CDR3 nucleotide sequence where primers matched, and otherwise by CDR3 amino acid sequence together with Vbeta and Jbeta genes. To correct for sorting error, sequences found in more than one sorted population at a frequency ratio of 2:1 or less were discarded, and the remaining shared sequences were assigned to the population with the higher frequency. Donor-reactive sequences were defined as at least 5-fold expanded in CFSE-low cells versus unstimulated cells, with frequency of at least 0.01% in CFSE-low cells. Jensen-Shannon divergence calculated on the top 100 TCRbeta sequences ranked by frequency was used to measure repertoire divergence. When a sample had multiple sequencing runs, each run was corrected for sorting error separately and the runs were then pooled. Here the immuneACCESS table is served through TCRdb, limited to in-frame sequences with V and J called. Missing clones are a known gap in these copies; in checked studies unresolved V genes cover under half, and the rest lacks a known reason. That table is the source of V, J and clone size, and D and trimming were worked out from the DNA. This sample lists approximately 99,000 clones; about 90% were detected once. Together, the top ten hold more than 0.3% of the sample.

Beyond this particular receptor, the publication reports: Because only a small number of patients were included, the study had limitations, and the results will need to be validated in larger populations as well as under other immunosuppression protocols. The most biologically relevant and donor-specific TCRbeta repertoire appeared to be identified by expanding Tregs with activated donor B cells. Biological reproducibility was not examined directly, but technical replication error appeared to be minimal. In tolerant patients, donor-specific Tregs expanded more than Tregs overall, which suggests antigen-driven rather than nonspecific expansion. Because the PCR primers were changed over time for some patients, nucleotide-level comparison could not be performed across the samples from those patients.

This specimen was CD4+ T cells from blood, taken before the transplant. This TCR derives from a human donor who received a combined kidney and bone marrow transplant.

The sequence in DNA is TGTGCCAGCAGTGCACTCGGCGGGAGGGGCGAGCAGTACTTC. It specifies CASSALGGRGEQYF. The rearranged chain carries TRBV6-5 and TRBJ2-7, and TRBD2 aligns with 9 junction nucleotides. From the germline V gene, CDR1 is MNHEY and CDR2 is SVGAGI. Its CDR3 holds 14 amino acids, cysteine through phenylalanine. Only the CDR3 DNA stays, 42 bases, in frame from base 1. V has 5 bases trimmed and J has 6 bases trimmed; junction bases matching no gene number 8.